This record looks at one T cell receptor (beta chain) sequence and its context. Antigen specificity is unknown. The data stem from a study of beta chain features in type 1 diabetes. Broader study findings: For type 1 diabetes patients, VDJ junctions showed fewer insertions and more deletions.

Expressed TCRB transcripts were sequenced because the isolated RNA had all been reverse transcribed beforehand. Method: immunoSEQ multiplex PCR; TCRdb's copy keeps in-frame clones and lacks some. The table has 130,000 to 150,000 clones, roughly 50% seen once; the top ten hold 0.35% to 0.45%. CDR3 length equals 14 residues. Trimming at V came to 5 bases and at J to 0 bases, leaving 4 bases not matched to a gene. The V gene's germline CDR1 is SGHAT and CDR2 FQNNGV. The gene calls are TRBV11-2 and TRBJ2-7; 7 nucleotides agree with TRBD2. This TCR was sampled from a man between 18 and 35 years old in good health. Sequencing input: Tregs from blood. In nucleotides, the CDR3 is TGTGCCAGCAGCCCCGAGCGGGACTCCTACGAGCAGTACTTC. Protein sequence: CASSPERDSYEQYF.